This T cell receptor (beta chain) emerged from a study of blood T cell repertoires in COVID-19. With 6 bases clipped from V and 2 bases from J, the junction kept 10 bases outside the gene matches. The CDR3 covers 15 residues. CDR1 is WSHSY, CDR2 SAAADI, per germline. Generated by immunoSEQ multiplex PCR, the TCRdb table keeps only in-frame clones and is missing some. The profile shows 150,000 to 200,000 clones, approximately 87% of them singletons. Sequences were obtained from peripheral blood. The sequence was collected from a woman aged 55-70 years with COVID-19, enrolled during active disease. The gene calls are TRBV10-2 and TRBJ2-7, with 7 bases aligning to TRBD1. The CDR3 sequence: CASRPRRDSPYEQYF. The CDR3 DNA sequence: TGCGCCAGCAGACCGAGACGGGACAGTCCCTACGAGCAGTACTTC.